This T cell receptor beta chain was profiled in a study of monozygotic twins with inflammatory bowel disease. After re-calling the 5' RACE reads, TCRdb lists one entry per CDR3 protein, DNA absent. The repertoire table contains fewer than 200,000 distinct CDR3 sequences. Study observations and caveats: Among twins, concordant and discordant pairs did not differ in repertoire similarity, possibly from limited power. Researchers report that IBD patients shared fewer clonotypes with others than healthy twins, especially amid disease activity.

Details on this clonotype: The antigen is not known.

There are 15 residues in the CDR3. The chain links TRBV12-3 or TRBV12-4 to TRBJ2-7; checking the TCRdb D call of TRBD2 is not possible without DNA. The sample comprised blood. The receptor was derived from a human donor with ulcerative colitis or Crohn's disease, or a healthy co-twin of an affected twin (not recorded which). CDR3 amino acids: CASTPSRGGDYEQYF.